This T cell receptor beta chain emerged from a study of T-cell reconstitution after alpha-beta-depleted transplantation in children. Whole-study findings and limits: Newly produced T cells mostly accounted for T-cell counts and diversity one year post-transplant.

This clonotype was detected ten times or more. Its antigen is as yet unknown. Germline CDR1 is MNHEY and CDR2 is SVGAGI. This CDR3 spans 12 amino acids. The V end lost 6 bases, the J end lost 3 bases, and 8 bases lay between the germline ends. Construction of the TCRbeta library involved unique molecular identifiers. TCRdb reanalysed the PCR reads using MiXCR and keeps one entry per CDR3 protein. The profile shows over 200,000 distinct CDR3 sequences, roughly a tenth of them singletons. Sequencing was performed on PBMCs, taken before TCRalphabeta/CD19-depleted stem cell transplant. The TCR sequence derives from a child younger than two with acute myeloid leukemia, due to receive a stem cell transplant. The gene calls are TRBV6-5 and TRBJ1-1; unclear D gene. DNA of the CDR3: TGTGCCAGCAGCGCTGCTTACACTGAAGCTTTCTTT. Translating it yields CASSAAYTEAFF.